This section outlines one T cell receptor (beta chain) sequence together with its context. V shed 0 bases and J shed 6 bases, with 12 bases lying between them. CDR3 length: 14 amino acids. Germline lookup yields CDR1 KGHSH and CDR2 LQKENI. The entry originates in a study of technical replicates of blood from a few donors. Generated by immunoSEQ multiplex PCR, the TCRdb table keeps only in-frame clones and is missing some. The sample contains fewer than 100,000 clones, 89% of which appear only once. The receptor's source is a human donor in good health. V usage is TRBV18 and J usage is TRBJ2-7; D not certain. The sample comprised T cells isolated from PBMCs. The CDR3 is CASSPPDTSGEQYF. The DNA for the CDR3 is TGTGCCAGCTCACCACCTGATACGTCGGGCGAGCAGTACTTC.